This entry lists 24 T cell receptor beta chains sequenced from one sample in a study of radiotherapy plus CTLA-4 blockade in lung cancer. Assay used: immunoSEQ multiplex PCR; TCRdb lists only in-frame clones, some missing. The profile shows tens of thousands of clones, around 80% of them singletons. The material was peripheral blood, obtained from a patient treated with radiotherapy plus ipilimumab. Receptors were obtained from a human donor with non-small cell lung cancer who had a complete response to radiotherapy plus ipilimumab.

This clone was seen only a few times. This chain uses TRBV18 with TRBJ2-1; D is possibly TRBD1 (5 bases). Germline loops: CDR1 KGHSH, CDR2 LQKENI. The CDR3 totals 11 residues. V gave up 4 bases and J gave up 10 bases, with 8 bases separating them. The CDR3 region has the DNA TGTGCCAGCTCACGAAACAGGGAGCAGTTCTTC. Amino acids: CASSRNREQFF.

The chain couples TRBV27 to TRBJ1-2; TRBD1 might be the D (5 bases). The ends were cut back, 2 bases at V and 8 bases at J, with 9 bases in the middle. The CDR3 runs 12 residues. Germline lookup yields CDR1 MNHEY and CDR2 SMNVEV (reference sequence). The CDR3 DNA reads TGTGCCAGCAGTTTACAGGGCCACGGCTACACCTTC. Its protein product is CASSLQGHGYTF.

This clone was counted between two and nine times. The CDR3 loop reads CASTNSRNTEAFF. For the CDR3, the DNA is TGTGCCAGCACTAATTCGAGGAACACTGAAGCTTTCTTT. The chain has TRBV28 and TRBJ1-1; the D is unclear. From germline, CDR1 is MDHEN and CDR2 SYDVKM. The V gene lost 7 bases and the J gene lost 1 base, with 10 bases spanning the gap. The CDR3 length is 13 residues.

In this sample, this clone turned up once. This CDR3 is CASSPPHGSGTQFF. In DNA form, the CDR3 reads TGTGCCAGCAGTCCGCCCCACGGAAGCGGGACGCAGTTCTTC. The chain joins TRBV11-3 to TRBJ2-1; 7 bases line up with TRBD2. This CDR3 comprises 14 residues. Germline V gene data show CDR1 as SGHNT and CDR2 as YENEEA. V lost 6 bases to trimming and J lost 12 bases; unmatched junction nucleotides: 14.

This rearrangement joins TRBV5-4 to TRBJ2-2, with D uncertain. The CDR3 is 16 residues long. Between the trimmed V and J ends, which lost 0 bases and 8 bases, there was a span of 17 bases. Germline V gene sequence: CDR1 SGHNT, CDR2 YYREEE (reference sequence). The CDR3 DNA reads TGTGCCAGCAGCTTGGACCCCTTAGAGCGAGCAGGGGAGCTGTTTTTT. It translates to CASSLDPLERAGELFF.

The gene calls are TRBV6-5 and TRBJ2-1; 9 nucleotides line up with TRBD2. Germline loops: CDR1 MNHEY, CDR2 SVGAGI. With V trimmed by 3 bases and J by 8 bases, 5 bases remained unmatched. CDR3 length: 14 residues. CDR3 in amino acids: CASSYERGVHEQFF. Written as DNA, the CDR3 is TGTGCCAGCAGTTATGAGCGGGGGGTGCATGAGCAGTTCTTC.

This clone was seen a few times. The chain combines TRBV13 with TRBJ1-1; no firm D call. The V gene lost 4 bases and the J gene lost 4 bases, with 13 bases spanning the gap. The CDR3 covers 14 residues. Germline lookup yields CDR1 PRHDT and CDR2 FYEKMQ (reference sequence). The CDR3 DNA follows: TGTGCCAGCAGCTACGACTCCCGGGGCACTGAAGCTTTCTTT. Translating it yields CASSYDSRGTEAFF.

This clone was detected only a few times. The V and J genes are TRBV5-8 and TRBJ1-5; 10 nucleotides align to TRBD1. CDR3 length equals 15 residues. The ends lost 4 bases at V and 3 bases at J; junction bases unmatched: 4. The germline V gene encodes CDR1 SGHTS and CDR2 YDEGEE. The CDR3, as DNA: TGTGCCAGCAGCGGGGGACAGGGGACCAATCAGCCCCAGCATTTT. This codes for CASSGGQGTNQPQHF.

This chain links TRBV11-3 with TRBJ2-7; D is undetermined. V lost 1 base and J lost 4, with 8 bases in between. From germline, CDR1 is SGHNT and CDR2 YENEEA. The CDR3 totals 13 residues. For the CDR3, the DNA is TGTGCCAGCAGCTTAGGTTCAGATTACGAGCAGTACTTC. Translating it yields CASSLGSDYEQYF.

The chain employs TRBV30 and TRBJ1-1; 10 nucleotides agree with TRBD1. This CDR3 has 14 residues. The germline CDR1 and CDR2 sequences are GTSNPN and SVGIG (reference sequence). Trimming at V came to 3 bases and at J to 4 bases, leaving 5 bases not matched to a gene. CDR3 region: CAWRTGTGATEAFF. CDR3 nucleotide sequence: TGTGCCTGGAGGACCGGGACAGGGGCCACTGAAGCTTTCTTT.

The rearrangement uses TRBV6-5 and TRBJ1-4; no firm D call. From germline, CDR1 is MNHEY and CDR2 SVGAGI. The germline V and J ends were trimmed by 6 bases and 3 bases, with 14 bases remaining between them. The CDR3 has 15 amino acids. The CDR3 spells CASRYTSGANEKLFF. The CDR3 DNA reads TGTGCCAGCAGGTACACTTCGGGAGCTAATGAAAAACTGTTTTTT.

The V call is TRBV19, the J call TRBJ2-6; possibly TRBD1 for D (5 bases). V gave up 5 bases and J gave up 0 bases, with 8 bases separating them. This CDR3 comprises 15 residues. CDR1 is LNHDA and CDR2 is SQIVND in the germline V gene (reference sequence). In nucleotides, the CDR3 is TGTGCCAGTAGTCCCGACAGCTCTGGGGCCAACGTCCTGACTTTC. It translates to CASSPDSSGANVLTF.

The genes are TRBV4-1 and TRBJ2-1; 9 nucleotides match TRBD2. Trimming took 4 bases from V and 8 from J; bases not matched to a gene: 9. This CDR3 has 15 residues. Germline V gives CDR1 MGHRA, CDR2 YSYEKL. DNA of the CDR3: TGCGCCAGCAGCCTTCGGGTAGCGGGAGACGATGAGCAGTTCTTC. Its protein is CASSLRVAGDDEQFF.

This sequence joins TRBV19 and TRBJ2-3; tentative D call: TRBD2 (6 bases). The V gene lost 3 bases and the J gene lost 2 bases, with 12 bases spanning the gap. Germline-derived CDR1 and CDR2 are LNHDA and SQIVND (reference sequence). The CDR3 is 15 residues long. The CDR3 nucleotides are TGTGCCAGTAGTATCCGGGAGAGGTTCACAGATACGCAGTATTTT. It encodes CASSIRERFTDTQYF.

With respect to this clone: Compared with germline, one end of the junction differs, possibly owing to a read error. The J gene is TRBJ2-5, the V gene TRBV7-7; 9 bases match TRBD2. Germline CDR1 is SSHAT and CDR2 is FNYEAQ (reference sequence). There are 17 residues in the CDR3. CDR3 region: CASSLNLGGRAGETQYF. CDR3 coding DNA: TGTGCTAGCAGCTTAAATCTTGGCGGGAGGGCCGGAGAGACCCAGTACTTC.

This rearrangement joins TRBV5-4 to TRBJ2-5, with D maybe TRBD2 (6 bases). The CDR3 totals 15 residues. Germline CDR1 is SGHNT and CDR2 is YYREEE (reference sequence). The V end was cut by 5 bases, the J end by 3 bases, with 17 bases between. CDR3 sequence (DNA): TGTGCCAGCAGTTGGTTGGCGGGGCTTAAAGAGACCCAGTACTTC. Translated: CASSWLAGLKETQYF. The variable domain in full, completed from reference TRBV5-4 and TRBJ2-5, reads ETGVTQSPTHLIKTRGQQVTLRCSSQSGHNTVSWYQQALGQGPQFIFQYYREEENGRGNFPPRFSGLQFPNYSSELNVNALELDDSALYLCASSWLAGLKETQYFGPGTRLLVL.

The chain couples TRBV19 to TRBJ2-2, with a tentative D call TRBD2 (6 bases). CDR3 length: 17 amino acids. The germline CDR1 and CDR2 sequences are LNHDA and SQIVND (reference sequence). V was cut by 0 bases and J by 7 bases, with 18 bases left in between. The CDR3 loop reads CASSIDLAVAFSGELFF. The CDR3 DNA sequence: TGTGCCAGTAGTATAGATTTAGCGGTGGCTTTCAGCGGGGAGCTGTTTTTT.

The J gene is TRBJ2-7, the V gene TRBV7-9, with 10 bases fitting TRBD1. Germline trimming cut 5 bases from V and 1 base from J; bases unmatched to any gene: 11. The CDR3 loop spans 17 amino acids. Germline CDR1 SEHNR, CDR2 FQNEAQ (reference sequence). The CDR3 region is CASSVRVGTGDSYEQYF. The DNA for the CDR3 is TGTGCCAGCAGCGTGAGAGTGGGGACAGGGGATTCCTACGAGCAGTACTTC.

The CDR3 reads CASSPLNQPQHF. The CDR3 bases are TGTGCCAGCAGTCCTCTAAATCAGCCCCAGCATTTT. V usage is TRBV27 and J usage is TRBJ1-5; D is uncertain. V dropped 5 bases and J dropped 4 bases, with 6 bases sitting between them. Germline V gives CDR1 MNHEY, CDR2 SMNVEV (reference sequence). CDR3 length equals 12 residues.

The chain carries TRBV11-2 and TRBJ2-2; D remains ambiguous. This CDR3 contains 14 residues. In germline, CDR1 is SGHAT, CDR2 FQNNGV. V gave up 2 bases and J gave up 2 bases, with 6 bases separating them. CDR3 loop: CASSLSPNTGELFF. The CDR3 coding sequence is TGTGCCAGCAGCTTATCTCCCAACACCGGGGAGCTGTTTTTT.

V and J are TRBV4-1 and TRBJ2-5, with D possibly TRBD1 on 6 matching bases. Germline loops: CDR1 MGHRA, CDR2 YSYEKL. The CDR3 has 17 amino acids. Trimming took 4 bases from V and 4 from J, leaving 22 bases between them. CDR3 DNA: TGCGCCAGCAGCCGAGGGCCCCCACAGGGCGAAGGAGAGACCCAGTACTTC. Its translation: CASSRGPPQGEGETQYF.

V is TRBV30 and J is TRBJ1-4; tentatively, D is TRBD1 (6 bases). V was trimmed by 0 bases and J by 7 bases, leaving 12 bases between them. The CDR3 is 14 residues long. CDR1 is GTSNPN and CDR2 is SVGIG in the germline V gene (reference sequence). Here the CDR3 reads CAWSVGGAGEKLFF. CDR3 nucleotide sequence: TGTGCCTGGAGTGTTGGGGGCGCAGGTGAAAAACTGTTTTTT. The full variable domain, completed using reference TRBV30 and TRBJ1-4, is SQTIHQWPATLVQPVGSPLSLECTVEGTSNPNLYWYRQAAGRGLQLLFYSVGIGQISSEVPQNLSASRPQDRQFILSSKKLLLSDSGFYLCAWSVGGAGEKLFFGSGTQLSVL.

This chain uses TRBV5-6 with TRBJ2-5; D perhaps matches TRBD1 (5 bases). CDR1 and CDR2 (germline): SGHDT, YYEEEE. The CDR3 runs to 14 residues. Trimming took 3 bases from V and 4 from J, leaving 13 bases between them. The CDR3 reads CASSWGRTGETQYF. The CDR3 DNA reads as TGTGCCAGCAGCTGGGGCAGGACGGGAGAGACCCAGTACTTC.

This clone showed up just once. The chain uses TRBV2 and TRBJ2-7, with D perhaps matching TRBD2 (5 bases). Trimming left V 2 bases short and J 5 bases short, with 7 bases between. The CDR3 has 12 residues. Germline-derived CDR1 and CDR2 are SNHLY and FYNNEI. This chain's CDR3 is CASSESTNEQYV. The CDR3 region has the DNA TGTGCCAGCAGTGAATCGACTAACGAGCAGTACGTC.